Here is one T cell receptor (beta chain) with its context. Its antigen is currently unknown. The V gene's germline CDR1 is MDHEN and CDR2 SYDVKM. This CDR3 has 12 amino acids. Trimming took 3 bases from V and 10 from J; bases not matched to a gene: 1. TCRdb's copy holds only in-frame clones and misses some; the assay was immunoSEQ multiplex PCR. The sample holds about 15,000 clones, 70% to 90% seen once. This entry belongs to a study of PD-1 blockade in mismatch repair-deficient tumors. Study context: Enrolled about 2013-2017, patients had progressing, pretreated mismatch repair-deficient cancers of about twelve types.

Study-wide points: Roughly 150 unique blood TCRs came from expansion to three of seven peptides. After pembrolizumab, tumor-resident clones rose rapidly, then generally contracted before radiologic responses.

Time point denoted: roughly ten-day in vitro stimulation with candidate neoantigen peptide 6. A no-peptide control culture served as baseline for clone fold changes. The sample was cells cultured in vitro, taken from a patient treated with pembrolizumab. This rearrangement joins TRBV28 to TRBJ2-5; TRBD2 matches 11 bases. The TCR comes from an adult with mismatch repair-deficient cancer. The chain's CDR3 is CASSFGLAGQYF. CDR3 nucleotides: TGTGCCAGCAGTTTTGGACTAGCGGGCCAGTACTTC.